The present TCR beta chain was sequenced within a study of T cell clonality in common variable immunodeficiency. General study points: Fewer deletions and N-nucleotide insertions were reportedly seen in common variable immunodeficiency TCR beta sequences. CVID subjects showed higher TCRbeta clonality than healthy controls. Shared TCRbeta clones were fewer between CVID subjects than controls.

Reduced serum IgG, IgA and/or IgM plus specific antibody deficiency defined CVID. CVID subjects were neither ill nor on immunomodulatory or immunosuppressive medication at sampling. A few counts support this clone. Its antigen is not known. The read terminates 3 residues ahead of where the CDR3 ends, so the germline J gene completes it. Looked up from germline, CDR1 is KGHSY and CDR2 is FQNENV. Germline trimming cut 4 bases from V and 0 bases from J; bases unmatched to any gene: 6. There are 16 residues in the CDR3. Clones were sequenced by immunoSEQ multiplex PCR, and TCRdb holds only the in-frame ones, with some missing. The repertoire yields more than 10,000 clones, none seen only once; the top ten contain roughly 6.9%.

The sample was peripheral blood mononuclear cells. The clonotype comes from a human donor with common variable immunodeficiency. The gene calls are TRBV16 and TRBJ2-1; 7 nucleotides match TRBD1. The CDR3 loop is CASSPRQGVSYNEQFF. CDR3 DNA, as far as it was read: TGTGCCAGCAGCCCTCGTCAGGGGGTCTCCTACAATGAG. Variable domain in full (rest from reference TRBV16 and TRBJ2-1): GEEVAQTPKHLVRGEGQKAKLYCAPIKGHSYVFWYQQVLKNEFKFLISFQNENVFDETGMPKERFSAKCLPNSPCSLEIQATKLEDSAVYFCASSPRQGVSYNEQFFGPGTRLTVL.